A selection of T cell receptor beta chains follows, all from one sample in a study of neurological immune-mediated disorders. MiXCR was run by TCRdb on the 5' RACE reads, yielding one entry per CDR3 protein. The sample records 55,000 or so distinct CDR3 sequences, under 4.5% being singletons. The specimen was CD4+ T cells from blood. The receptors were gathered from a woman in her 40s with multiple sclerosis. Both conserved end residues are part of each CDR3. D genes are given only for firm matches. Clone size is given for some rows only: seen once, a few or many times, or a class if the clone is expanded.

NA,14,many,TRBJ1-2,TRBV5-1,CASSLEWTHYGYTF
NA,14,many,TRBJ2-4,TRBV5-1,CASSLAGYRNIQYF
NA,18,many,TRBJ1-2,TRBV7-8,CASSFATREAGRGRGYTF
NA,11,NA,TRBJ2-3,TRBV7-9,CASSLSDTQYF
NA,14,many,TRBJ1-2,TRBV20-1,CSAPRGTGLRGYTF
TRBD2,15,many,TRBJ2-7,TRBV7-2,CASSPRLAGPYEQYF
NA,16,many,TRBJ2-5,TRBV7-3,CASSLMGAGLGETQYF
TRBD1,14,many,TRBJ2-5,TRBV5-1,CASSILTGEETQYF
TRBD1,13,many,TRBJ1-4,TRBV2,CASHGTANEKLFF
TRBD2,16,NA,TRBJ2-7,TRBV12-3/TRBV12-4,CASSLRAGGKRGEQYF
NA,13,many,TRBJ1-1,TRBV6-1,CASTGWRNTEAFF
TRBD2,16,many,TRBJ2-5,TRBV7-2,CASSLAPLAGSETQYF
NA,15,many,TRBJ1-1,TRBV20-1,CSARPPTGGWTEAFF
NA,15,many,TRBJ2-1,TRBV20-1,CSASHPAGGHNEQFF
NA,15,many,TRBJ1-2,TRBV3-1,CASSQDQQVGSGYTF
NA,14,many,TRBJ2-1,TRBV5-1,CASSPGGADNEQFF
TRBD1,15,many,TRBJ2-5,TRBV5-1,CASSRGTATQETQYF
NA,15,many,TRBJ2-3,TRBV18,CASSPNAFYTDTQYF
NA,14,many,TRBJ1-2,TRBV20-1,CSAVQLTPNYGYTF
TRBD2,15,many,TRBJ2-1,TRBV5-1,CASSLVTSGGFEQFF
NA,15,many,TRBJ2-3,TRBV7-2,CASSLGGASTDTQYF
NA,13,many,TRBJ2-2,TRBV5-1,CASSSQGTGELFF
TRBD2,15,many,TRBJ2-7,TRBV2,CASRATSGGAGEQYF
NA,15,many,TRBJ2-2,TRBV5-6,CASSDLTENTGELFF
TRBD2,14,many,TRBJ2-7,TRBV5-1,CASSLRTSGGEQYF
NA,17,many,TRBJ1-1,TRBV5-1,CASSLPARDTNNPEAFF
NA,17,many,TRBJ1-3,TRBV4-1,CASSQQNTGSAGNTIYF
NA,13,many,TRBJ1-6,TRBV5-5,CASSFGQNSPLHF
NA,14,many,TRBJ1-2,TRBV5-1,CASSFNRVAYGYTF
TRBD1,14,many,TRBJ1-2,TRBV5-1,CASSLQGANYGYTF
NA,14,many,TRBJ2-5,TRBV5-1,CASGAQGQGETQYF
NA,14,many,TRBJ2-7,TRBV18,CASSPRTGYNEQYF
TRBD1,14,many,TRBJ2-2,TRBV5-5,CASSLRGLGGELFF
NA,13,many,TRBJ1-2,TRBV30,CAWMPAAVYGYTF
TRBD1,17,many,TRBJ1-3,TRBV5-1,CASSPTLTGGSGNTIYF
TRBD2,16,many,TRBJ2-2,TRBV7-2,CATPGRLAGNTGELFF
TRBD2,15,few,TRBJ2-1,TRBV18,CASSPAGGPYNEQFF
NA,14,many,TRBJ2-2,TRBV20-1,CSASGTPGTGELFF
TRBD2,15,many,TRBJ2-1,TRBV7-3,CASSATSGGANEQFF
TRBD1,14,many,TRBJ1-1,TRBV9,CASSPRTGTTEAFF
NA,14,many,TRBJ1-4,TRBV20-1,CSARDNRAGEKLFF
TRBD2,15,many,TRBJ2-1,TRBV6-2/TRBV6-3,CASSYGLAGFREQFF
NA,16,many,TRBJ1-5,TRBV7-2,CASSLITGLSNQPQHF
NA,12,many,TRBJ1-1,TRBV18,CASSPPNSEAFF
NA,13,many,TRBJ1-2,TRBV5-5,CASSLVGGDGYTF
NA,15,many,TRBJ2-7,TRBV13,CASRAGAERYHEQYF
NA,15,NA,TRBJ2-2,TRBV6-1,CASSEASGGTGELFF
TRBD1,16,many,TRBJ2-1,TRBV7-3,CASSLIGQGAYNEQFF